The TCR beta chain described here comes from a study of blood T cell repertoires in COVID-19. Study background: Italy, Spain and the United States were the sources of the convalescent and acute COVID-19 samples. The cDNA or gDNA used as material had been derived from T cells, B-cell-depleted T cells, or PBMCs.

The CDR3 contains 14 residues. The germline V gene encodes CDR1 SNHLY and CDR2 FYNNEI. The junction had 3 bases not matched to a gene; V was cut back by 5 bases and J by 4 bases. Some clones are missing from TCRdb's copy, which holds only in-frame ones; the method was immunoSEQ multiplex PCR. Altogether around 36,000 clones are present, about 80% being singletons, with the ten largest covering 3% to 4%. This receptor was obtained from a man aged 50 or older with acute or convalescent COVID-19. The source material was peripheral blood. The chain links TRBV2 to TRBJ2-7; 12 bases align to TRBD1. The CDR3 DNA follows: TGTGCCAGCAGTCGGGACAGGGGGCAATACGAGCAGTACTTC. This codes for CASSRDRGQYEQYF.